The 5 T cell receptor beta chains below were found in one sample sequenced in a study of human T cells and chemical hapten exposure (dated by TCRdb to about 2021). The sample's time point label, decoded: patch test 2, 6 weeks after DPC sensitization. Explained via the paper, the treatment or condition label denotes: therapeutic diphenylcyclopropenone sensitization with weekly scalp DPC. The library was prepared using RACE. Sequenced on a NextSeq 500. TCRdb handled the public reads itself, with Q25 trimming in fastp and clone calling in MiXCR, and kept productive beta chains. Every CDR3 protein is listed once, alongside the most common genes and DNA of its rows. Here the sample has about 380,000 distinct CDR3 sequences; nearly 6.5% occur a single time. About 5% of the sample is taken by the ten largest. Source: whole blood, taken in connection with sensitization to the hapten diphenylcyclopropenone (DPC). These receptors were collected from a woman under 30 with alopecia areata. Some clones in this sample may be carry-over from other donors' samples.

This clonotype was counted between two and nine times. The chain couples TRBV7-8 to TRBJ1-1; unclear D gene. Germline loops: CDR1 SGHVS, CDR2 FQNEAQ. Trimming took off 5 bases at V and 5 bases at J, with 21 bases between the two ends. The CDR3 spans 16 residues. CDR3 nucleotide sequence: TGTGCCAGCAGCCCCCGTGGGCTAGGGCGAGGGACTGAAGCTTTCTTT. The encoded protein is CASSPRGLGRGTEAFF. The variable domain in full, completed from reference TRBV7-8 and TRBJ1-1, reads GAGVSQSPRYKVAKRGQDVALRCDPISGHVSLFWYQQALGQGPEFLTYFQNEAQLDKSGLPSDRFFAERPEGSVSTLKIQRTQQEDSAVYLCASSPRGLGRGTEAFFGQGTRLTVV.

This clonotype showed up many times. This chain uses TRBV11-2 with TRBJ1-1; D remains ambiguous. Germline V gives CDR1 SGHAT, CDR2 FQNNGV. This CDR3 has 16 amino acids. V was cut by 4 bases and J by 6 bases, with 21 bases left in between. The CDR3 DNA is TGTGCCAGCAGCTCCCGAGTTGGGGATGCCCTTTCTGAAGCTTTCTTT. Amino acid sequence: CASSSRVGDALSEAFF.

The chain carries TRBV7-9 and TRBJ1-1; the match to TRBD1 covers 7 bases. Germline V gives CDR1 SEHNR, CDR2 FQNEAQ (reference sequence). Unmatched junction bases numbered 14, after V lost 6 bases and J lost 4 bases. This CDR3 is 16 amino acids long. The CDR3 loop reads CASRPQGVLGGTEAFF. CDR3 sequence (DNA): TGTGCCAGCAGACCCCAGGGGGTACTAGGTGGCACTGAAGCTTTCTTT.

The V gene is TRBV6-4, the J gene TRBJ2-3; D is possibly TRBD1 (6 bases). V was pared by 0 bases and J by 2 bases, with 9 bases between. The CDR3 loop spans 15 amino acids. Germline assignment: CDR1 MRHNA and CDR2 SNTAGT. The CDR3 protein is CASSDSPGDTDTQYF. CDR3 in DNA: TGTGCCAGCAGTGACTCCCCAGGGGACACAGATACGCAGTATTTT.

The chain combines TRBV20-1 with TRBJ2-7, with 7 bases identical to TRBD2. This CDR3 region has 16 residues. The germline V gene encodes CDR1 DFQATT and CDR2 SNEGSKA (reference sequence). V lost 5 bases, J lost 4 bases, and 17 bases stayed unmatched. The CDR3 loop reads CSAPHSQTSSAYEQYF. In nucleotides, the CDR3 is TGCAGTGCTCCCCACTCCCAGACTAGCTCAGCATACGAGCAGTACTTC.